A selection of T cell receptor beta chains follows, all from one sample in a study of T cells after yellow fever vaccination. MiXCR, applied by TCRdb to the 5' RACE reads, yields one record per CDR3 protein. The sample holds 300,000 or so distinct CDR3 sequences, 10% to 15% seen once. Sequenced here: CD4+ T cells sorted from PBMCs, sampled 45 days after the yellow fever booster vaccination. These receptors originate from a man aged 25 to 40 who received the YFV17D yellow fever vaccine. CDR3s include the opening cysteine and the closing phenylalanine or tryptophan. The D gene is left open where the match is weak. Not all rows give a size; the values are once, few, many and, for expanded clones, a class.

CACSEQGWGDEQYF | TGTGCCTGTAGTGAACAGGGCTGGGGTGACGAGCAGTACTTC | TRBJ2-7 | . | . | TRBV30
CSAPGVAGYYNEQFF | TGCAGTGCTCCAGGCGTAGCGGGCTACTACAATGAGCAGTTCTTC | TRBJ2-1 | TRBD2 | . | TRBV20-1
CASSLQGWEQYF | TGTGCCAGCAGCCTACAGGGGTGGGAGCAGTACTTC | TRBJ2-7 | TRBD1 | few | TRBV12-3/TRBV12-4
CASRWTSGGANEQFF | TGTGCCAGCAGATGGACTAGCGGTGGGGCCAATGAGCAGTTCTTC | TRBJ2-1 | TRBD2 | few | TRBV12-3/TRBV12-4
CASSLVREWAGEQFF | TGTGCCAGCAGCTTGGTGAGGGAATGGGCTGGTGAGCAGTTCTTC | TRBJ2-1 | . | . | TRBV5-4
CASSFGRVPNEQFF | TGTGCCAGCAGTTTCGGCAGGGTCCCCAATGAGCAGTTCTTC | TRBJ2-1 | . | many | TRBV27
CASSQPRAGGSNEKLFF | TGTGCCAGCAGCCAGCCGAGAGCAGGGGGGTCTAATGAAAAACTGTTTTTT | TRBJ1-4 | TRBD1 | few | TRBV2
CASKQGATNTGELFF | TGTGCCAGTAAACAGGGGGCAACGAACACCGGGGAGCTGTTTTTT | TRBJ2-2 | TRBD1 | . | TRBV19
CASSASGTSLIVSYNEQFF | TGTGCCAGCAGCGCCTCCGGGACTAGCCTTATAGTCTCCTACAATGAGCAGTTCTTC | TRBJ2-1 | TRBD2 | few | TRBV9
CSARWASGRPRDEQYF | TGCAGTGCTAGGTGGGCTAGCGGGAGGCCCAGGGACGAGCAGTACTTC | TRBJ2-7 | TRBD2 | few | TRBV20-1
CASSPPRADTQYF | TGTGCCAGCAGCCCCCCCCGGGCAGATACGCAGTATTTT | TRBJ2-3 | . | . | TRBV7-3
CASSLTVTYEQYF | TGCGCCAGCAGCTTAACCGTTACCTACGAGCAGTACTTC | TRBJ2-7 | . | . | TRBV5-1
CASSPQRTGDEQYF | TGTGCCAGCTCACCCCAGAGGACTGGGGACGAGCAGTACTTC | TRBJ2-7 | . | . | TRBV18
CASSLVAGGVQETQYF | TGCGCCAGCAGCTTGGTTGCTGGAGGGGTTCAAGAGACCCAGTACTTC | TRBJ2-5 | . | . | TRBV5-1
CASSMLTQYF | TGTGCCAGCAGCATGCTTACCCAGTACTTC | TRBJ2-5 | . | few | TRBV7-8
CSASLGTRNEKLFF | TGCAGTGCTAGCCTCGGGACCCGTAATGAAAAACTGTTTTTT | TRBJ1-4 | . | few | TRBV20-1
CSVDGVESTDTQYF | TGCAGCGTTGATGGGGTTGAGAGCACAGATACGCAGTATTTT | TRBJ2-3 | . | few | TRBV29-1
CASSPGRAGGPEETQYF | TGCGCCAGCAGCCCTGGGCGAGCGGGAGGCCCAGAAGAGACCCAGTACTTC | TRBJ2-5 | TRBD2 | few | TRBV5-1
CASSDRGRRGETQYF | TGTGCCAGCAGCGATCGGGGGCGGCGTGGGGAGACCCAGTACTTC | TRBJ2-5 | . | . | TRBV7-3
CASRERGEQYF | TGTGCCAGCCGGGAAAGGGGCGAGCAGTACTTC | TRBJ2-7 | . | few | TRBV25-1
CASSLAREPQHF | TGTGCCAGCAGCTTAGCCCGGGAGCCCCAGCATTTT | TRBJ1-5 | . | . | TRBV7-9
CSSMAGSTDTQYF | TGCAGTTCCATGGCCGGGAGTACAGATACGCAGTATTTT | TRBJ2-3 | . | . | TRBV20-1
CASSIGGGPYEQYF | TGTGCCAGCAGTATTGGGGGAGGACCCTACGAGCAGTACTTC | TRBJ2-7 | . | few | TRBV7-2
CATTAGDWNEQFF | TGTGCCACCACGGCGGGAGACTGGAATGAGCAGTTCTTC | TRBJ2-1 | TRBD2 | many | TRBV24-1
CASSLVGQGLGEQYF | TGCGCCAGCAGCTTGGTGGGACAGGGGCTTGGCGAGCAGTACTTC | TRBJ2-7 | TRBD1 | . | TRBV5-1
CASSPRDGSYNEQFF | TGTGCCAGCAGTCCACGGGACGGGTCCTACAATGAGCAGTTCTTC | TRBJ2-1 | . | few | TRBV27
CAIRTENNYGYTF | TGTGCCATAAGGACAGAGAATAACTATGGCTACACCTTC | TRBJ1-2 | . | . | TRBV6-2/TRBV6-3
CASTRQGRGYNEQFF | TGTGCCAGCACCCGCCAGGGGAGGGGCTACAATGAGCAGTTCTTC | TRBJ2-1 | . | . | TRBV12-3/TRBV12-4
CASSGRRTLKQYF | TGTGCCAGCTCTGGGCGGAGGACGTTAAAGCAGTACTTC | TRBJ2-7 | . | few | TRBV3-1
CSAAGGGSNTGELFF | TGCAGTGCAGCGGGGGGCGGGTCGAACACCGGGGAGCTGTTTTTT | TRBJ2-2 | TRBD2 | few | TRBV20-1
CASSSGTGGADTQYF | TGTGCCAGCTCCAGCGGGACAGGGGGCGCAGATACGCAGTATTTT | TRBJ2-3 | TRBD1 | few | TRBV18